This TCR beta chain was profiled in a study of blood T cell repertoires in COVID-19 (TCRdb year 2020). Broadly, across the study: Samples from collaborators originated in the United States, Italy and Spain and spanned both the acute and convalescent phases of COVID-19. The dataset comprised deeply sampled blood TCRbeta repertoires from subjects exposed to, actively infected with, or recovered from COVID-19. HLA class I and class II types, where available, came from metadata supplied by the sample provider rather than from assay-based typing. A freely available public database, intended as a resource for researchers studying the immune response to SARS-CoV-2, is where the repertoires were released. Nearly every sample came with metadata listing a de-identified subject ID, COVID-19 status, age in years and sex. The samples were drawn from the first 160 participants of the ongoing ImmuneRACE study and from over 950 subjects provided by 6 global collaborators. The prospective study material was composed of cDNA or gDNA derived from T cells, B-cell-depleted T cells, or PBMCs.

V is pruned by 11 bases and J by 1 base, leaving 14 bases of the junction without a gene match. The germline V gene sets CDR1 to LGHNT and CDR2 to FRNRAP. From the cysteine up to the phenylalanine, the CDR3 has a length of 15 residues. Only the CDR3 portion is preserved as DNA: 45 bases, with reading frame beginning at the first base. The collaborating institutions used their own protocols to collect whole blood in K2EDTA tubes. Collaborator samples were shipped for TCRbeta analysis as frozen whole blood, isolated PBMCs, or DNA extracted from either sample type. The immunoSEQ Assay, a bias-controlled multiplex PCR, was used to amplify TCRbeta CDR3 regions from genomic DNA. The authors' pipeline ran thus. Within the assay, amplification of reference gene primers was used to estimate how many nucleated cells each sample contained. To quantify the absolute abundance of each unique TCRbeta CDR3 rearrangement, sequence reads were collapsed and filtered. For each sample, productive Simpson clonality was calculated by taking the square root of Simpson's diversity index across productive rearrangements. TCRdb retrieved this table from immuneACCESS and kept in-frame rearrangements only. Not all clones are present; in checked studies, unresolved V genes account for under half, and no reason is known for the remainder. The V and J calls and clone size were taken over from that table, and D and trimming were inferred from the DNA. Here the sample has around 71,000 clones; more than 75% occur a single time. The top ten hold approximately 27% of the sample.

In regard to this clone: Its recognized antigen is unknown. The record has no base qualities; no much larger clone is one base away.

Study-level results and caveats: The amount of clinical and demographic metadata varied by source and participant and was provided uncurated.

This clonotype was obtained from a woman older than 75 with active or convalescent COVID-19. The sample taken for sequencing was peripheral blood. Recombination connected TRBV12-5 to TRBJ2-7; 7 nucleotides in the junction match TRBD1. CDR3 reads: CAGKGAPSLSYEQYF. The DNA sequence follows: TGTGCTGGCAAGGGGGCCCCTTCTCTTTCCTACGAGCAGTACTTC.